Shown below are 22 T cell receptor beta chains from a single sample sequenced in a study of tumor-infiltrating lymphocytes in primary liver carcinoma. The template, approximately 500 ng total RNA, yielded TCR beta cDNA made with a constant-region primer. Investigators got TCR beta libraries out of three nested multiplex PCR rounds, done with slightly modified ARM-PCR. TRBV1-TRBV30 forward primers paired with a C-beta reverse primer drove the first two PCR rounds, approximately 11 cycles each. TCRdb redid the calling of the multiplex PCR reads with MiXCR, one entry per CDR3 protein. The sample has fewer than 400,000 distinct CDR3 sequences, about 50% seen once. Germline DNA was extracted too, while blood RNA derived from unsorted whole blood. Sequences were obtained from peripheral blood. Receptors were obtained from a woman younger than 45 with primary liver carcinoma and hepatitis B virus infection.

The table lists this clonotype with many counts. V gene TRBV5-6 combines with J gene TRBJ1-6; D is perhaps TRBD1 (5 bases). The CDR3 runs to 14 residues. V was cut by 4 bases and J by 13 bases, with 18 bases left in between. The V gene's germline CDR1 is SGHDT and CDR2 YYEEEE. This CDR3 reads CASSPRSGGFPLHF. In DNA form, the CDR3 reads TGTGCCAGCAGCCCGAGAAGCGGGGGTTTCCCCCTCCACTTT.

This chain connects TRBV11-2 to TRBJ1-1; no clear D gene. The germline gives CDR1 SGHAT, CDR2 FQNNGV. This CDR3 has 15 amino acids. V lost 4 bases and J 3 bases, leaving 15 bases between the germline ends. This chain's CDR3 is CASSWNRGGYTEAFF. The CDR3 nucleotides are TGTGCCAGCAGCTGGAATCGGGGAGGCTACACTGAAGCTTTCTTT.

Turning to this clonotype: As the CDR3 is not closed by the conserved phenylalanine or tryptophan, this likely results from a read error. The chain combines TRBV11-2 with TRBJ1-1; D not resolved. Trimming removed 5 bases at V and 0 bases at J, with 10 bases between. Per germline, CDR1 SGHAT and CDR2 FQNNGV. This CDR3 is built from 14 residues. The CDR3 region is CASSKEDMNTEAFL. The CDR3 DNA follows: TGTGCCAGCAGCAAAGAGGATATGAACACTGAAGCTTTCCTT.

This clonotype occurred many times. This chain uses TRBV29-1 with TRBJ2-3, with a tentative D call TRBD2 (6 bases). The CDR3 totals 16 residues. Germline lookup yields CDR1 SQVTM and CDR2 ANQGSEA. V dropped 2 bases and J dropped 5 bases, with 20 bases sitting between them. The CDR3 here is CSVEPPAMGAGDTQYF. CDR3 nucleotide sequence: TGCAGCGTTGAACCCCCCGCCATGGGAGCGGGAGATACGCAGTATTTT.

As concerns this clonotype: This likely comes from a read error, as the CDR3 has no conserved phenylalanine or tryptophan at its end. The V and J genes are TRBV9 and TRBJ2-1; 8 bases agree with TRBD2. This CDR3 spans 15 amino acids. The V gene's germline CDR1 is SGDLS and CDR2 YYNGEE. J was trimmed by 3 bases and V by 5 bases; bases with no gene match: 7. In DNA, the CDR3 is TGTGCCAGCAGGACCGGCGGGAGGTGCTACAATGAGCAGTTCTTA. It yields the protein CASRTGGRCYNEQFL.

The V call is TRBV4-3, the J call TRBJ1-2, with TRBD1 as a possible D gene (5 bases). The CDR3 consists of 16 residues. V dropped 3 bases and J dropped 7 bases, with 21 bases sitting between them. Germline V gene lookup returns CDR1 LGHNA and CDR2 YSLEER. The CDR3 sequence: CASSHEGEGSPSGYTF. CDR3 DNA: TGCGCCAGCAGCCACGAAGGGGAGGGGTCCCCCAGTGGCTACACCTTC.

Turning to this clonotype: Germline is not matched at one junction end, which may reflect a read error. V is TRBV10-1 and J is TRBJ2-1, with 9 bases fitting TRBD2. The length of the CDR3 is 14 residues. Germline V gene lookup returns CDR1 WNHNN and CDR2 SYGVQD (reference sequence). CDR3 in amino acids: CATSALLTSGEQFF. As DNA, the CDR3 is TGCGCCACCAGTGCCCTTTTGACTAGCGGTGAGCAGTTCTTC.

For this clonotype: At one of its ends the junction is not consistent with the germline gene, which may arise from a read error. The chain recombines TRBV11-2 with TRBJ2-1, with D uncertain. The germline V gene has CDR1 SGHAT and CDR2 FQNNGV. The CDR3 covers 13 residues. The CDR3 DNA reads TGTGCCAGCAGCTTAGACCTAGGGTTTGAGCAGCTCTTC. This translates into CASSLDLGFEQLF.

Details on this clonotype: Compared with germline, one end of the junction differs, possibly owing to a read error. The chain employs TRBV7-9 and TRBJ2-3; no definite D call. There are 14 residues in the CDR3. Germline-derived CDR1 and CDR2 are SEHNR and FQNEAQ (reference sequence). This chain's CDR3 is CASISGAHADMQYF. The CDR3 DNA reads as TGTGCCAGCATATCCGGAGCACACGCAGATATGCAGTATTTT.

In this sample, this clonotype turned up once. A much larger clone sits a single nucleotide away, making a read error possible. V usage is TRBV29-1 and J usage is TRBJ1-1; the D is unclear. Germline V gene lookup returns CDR1 SQVTM and CDR2 ANQGSEA. Trimming shortened V by 4 bases and J by 0 bases, and 9 bases separated the two germline ends. This CDR3 spans 13 amino acids. CDR3 region: CSVGWRLNTEAFF. The CDR3, as DNA: TGCAGCGTTGGCTGGCGGCTGAACACTGAAGCTTTCTTT.

This clonotype was found many times. At one of its ends the junction is not consistent with the germline gene, which may arise from a read error. The chain employs TRBV6-6 and TRBJ2-5, with D possibly being TRBD1 or TRBD2 (5 bases each). Germline-derived CDR1 and CDR2 are MNHNY and SVGAGI (reference sequence). The CDR3 consists of 12 residues. CDR3 loop: CASSYSGPARVF. CDR3 bases: TGTGCCAGCAGTTACTCGGGACCAGCCCGGGTTTTC.

The sample holds many counts of this clonotype. This CDR3 is CASTLGGAGNTIYF. DNA for the CDR3: TGTGCCAGCACCTTGGGGGGTGCTGGAAACACCATATATTTT. V and J are TRBV12-3 or TRBV12-4 and TRBJ1-3, with D possibly TRBD1 on 5 matching bases. Trimming shortened V by 7 bases and J by 2 bases, and 12 bases separated the two germline ends. CDR3 length: 14 residues.

The genes are TRBV11-3 and TRBJ2-1; possible D gene TRBD2, 6 bases. The ends were cut back, 8 bases at V and 4 bases at J, with 18 bases in the middle. CDR3 size: 15 residues. Germline V gives CDR1 SGHNT, CDR2 YENEEA. Here the CDR3 reads CASSERGSSYNEQFF. In DNA form, the CDR3 reads TGTGCCAGCTCGGAACGGGGGAGCTCATACAATGAGCAGTTCTTC.

The table lists this clonotype with many counts. This chain uses TRBV11-3 with TRBJ2-7, with TRBD2 matching over 10 bases. The V and J ends lost 1 base and 5 bases, in that order; junction bases with no gene match: 5. The CDR3 length is 15 residues. Germline V gene lookup returns CDR1 SGHNT and CDR2 YENEEA. This CDR3 is CASSLVLAGINEQYF. For the CDR3, the DNA is TGTGCCAGCAGCTTAGTACTAGCGGGAATCAACGAGCAGTACTTC.

This clonotype showed up just a few times. The chain joins TRBV25-1 to TRBJ2-5, with D possibly matching TRBD2 (5 bases). Between the trimmed V and J ends, which lost 4 bases and 2 bases, there was a span of 17 bases. The germline V gene encodes CDR1 MGHDK and CDR2 SYGVNS. The CDR3 loop spans 16 amino acids. CDR3 sequence: CASSARRSGNQETQYF. CDR3 DNA sequence: TGTGCCAGCAGTGCGAGGAGATCGGGGAATCAAGAGACCCAGTACTTC.

As regards this clonotype: The CDR3 does not close with the conserved phenylalanine or tryptophan, likely indicating a read error. J is TRBJ2-7 and V is TRBV6-6, with a possible D match to TRBD2 (5 bases). Germline V gene lookup returns CDR1 MNHNY and CDR2 SVGAGI (reference sequence). The CDR3 has 12 residues. Trimming pared 4 bases from V and 3 bases from J, leaving 7 bases between. CDR3 DNA sequence: TGTGCCAGCAGTTTAGGAGGCTACGAGCAGTACATC. It specifies CASSLGGYEQYI.

The chain recombines TRBV7-9 with TRBJ2-3; no clear D gene. The CDR3 runs 12 residues. CDR1 and CDR2 from the germline V gene are SEHNR and FQNEAQ (reference sequence). V dropped 5 bases and J dropped 5 bases, with 8 bases sitting between them. The chain's CDR3 is CASSPSLDTQYF. The DNA of the CDR3 is TGTGCCAGCAGCCCCAGCTTAGATACGCAGTATTTT.

In the case of this clonotype: The junction does not match germline at one end; this may be a read error. The chain is built from TRBV11-2 and TRBJ2-1; TRBD2 is a possible D gene (5 bases). Germline V CDR1 and CDR2: SGHAT, FQNNGV. This CDR3 has 13 amino acids. The CDR3 sequence: CASRAREYNEQFF. The CDR3 DNA reads TGTGCCAGCAGGGCAAGGGAGTACAACGAGCAGTTCTTC. The entire variable domain, with the rest obtained from reference TRBV11-2 and TRBJ2-1, is as follows: EAGVAQSPRYKIIEKRQSVAFWCNPISGHATLYWYQQILGQGPKLLIQFQNNGVVDDSQLPKDRFSAERLKGVDSTLKIQPAKLEDSAVYLCASRAREYNEQFFGPGTRLTVL.

V usage is TRBV5-4 and J usage is TRBJ1-2; D is undetermined. The germline V and J ends were trimmed by 2 bases and 8 bases, with 16 bases remaining between them. CDR1 is SGHNT, CDR2 YYREEE, per germline (reference sequence). The CDR3 sequence is 14 residues long. CDR3 DNA: TGTGCCAGCAGCTTCGCCCAGGCCCTGGGGGGCTACACCTTC. Amino acid sequence: CASSFAQALGGYTF.

With regard to this clonotype: One junction end does not reproduce the germline sequence, and a read error may be involved. This chain joins TRBV6-6 and TRBJ2-7; 14 nucleotides agree with TRBD2. Germline V gene lookup returns CDR1 MNHNY and CDR2 SVGAGI (reference sequence). This CDR3 contains 16 residues. CDR3 amino acids: CARSRSGTSGRVEQYF. CDR3 DNA: TGTGCCCGCAGCCGTTCCGGGACTAGCGGGAGAGTCGAGCAGTACTTC.

Concerning this clonotype: This could be a read error, since a much larger clone is one nucleotide away. The rearrangement links TRBV12-3 or TRBV12-4 to TRBJ2-3, with D hard to call. This CDR3 is 13 amino acids long. The CDR3 sequence is CDSSFPGGDTQYF. The CDR3, as DNA: TGTGACAGCAGTTTCCCGGGTGGAGATACGCAGTATTTT.

This clonotype was observed a handful of times. One end of the junction fails to match germline, which may point to a read error. V and J are TRBV29-1 and TRBJ1-4; 7 positions match TRBD1. The CDR3 extends over 13 amino acids. The germline CDR1 and CDR2 sequences are SQVTM and ANQGSEA. The CDR3 nucleotides read TGCAGCGTAGGGGGCACGATGAATGAAAAGCTGTCTTTT. As protein: CSVGGTMNEKLSF.